A selection of T cell receptor beta chains follows, all from one sample in a study of T cell changes during pregnancy in multiple sclerosis. Assay: immunoSEQ multiplex PCR; the TCRdb copy retains only in-frame clones and omits some. The table includes under 80,000 clones, about nine tenths detected once. Here the sequenced sample was peripheral blood, taken in the second trimester of pregnancy. The source of these receptors is a female donor with multiple sclerosis, enrolled in a pregnancy study. Both conserved end residues are part of each CDR3. A D gene is named only where the DNA matches it firmly. Clone size, where shown, is once, few, many, or a class for clones that have expanded.

d_call	clone_size	v_call	j_call	cdr3_nt	cdr3_aa
TRBD1	.	TRBV5-6	TRBJ2-5	TGTGCCAGCAGCTTGAGACAGGGGTATCGAGGGACCCAGTACTTC	CASSLRQGYRGTQYF
.	.	TRBV2	TRBJ1-5	TGTGCCAGCCGTTACCGGGATCAGCCCCAGCATTTT	CASRYRDQPQHF
.	.	TRBV18	TRBJ1-5	TGTGCCAGCTCAGCCCAGGGCCCCAGCAATCAGCCCCAGCATTTT	CASSAQGPSNQPQHF
.	.	TRBV7-6	TRBJ2-7	TGTGCCAGCAGCTCAAAACTTCACTCCTACGAGCAGTACTTC	CASSSKLHSYEQYF
.	few	TRBV30	TRBJ1-1	TGTGCCTGGAGTCACGGGACTGTGGATACTGAAGCTTTCTTT	CAWSHGTVDTEAFF
.	.	TRBV7-9	TRBJ2-7	TGTGCCTACTCGGACTACTACGAGCAGTACTTC	CAYSDYYEQYF
TRBD2	.	TRBV11-3	TRBJ2-5	TGTGCCAGCAGCGAAACTGGGACTATACAAGAGACCCAGTACTTC	CASSETGTIQETQYF
.	.	TRBV5-1	TRBJ2-6	TGCGCCAGCAGCTTGCTTCCCCCGAGGCTTCGGGCTGGGGCCAACGTCCTGACTTTC	CASSLLPPRLRAGANVLTF
TRBD2	.	TRBV6-5	TRBJ2-5	TGTGCCAGCAGTTACCTAGCGGGGGTCCAAGAGACCCAGTACTTC	CASSYLAGVQETQYF
.	.	TRBV7-2	TRBJ2-7	TGTGCCAGCATACCGGTGCCAGGCCCTTCCTACGAGCAGTACTTC	CASIPVPGPSYEQYF
TRBD2	.	TRBV6-1	TRBJ2-1	TGTGCCAGCAGTGCAGCGGGAGGTACCTACAATGAGCAGTTCTTC	CASSAAGGTYNEQFF
TRBD1	few	TRBV11-1	TRBJ1-6	TGTGCCAGCAGCGTTGGACAGGATTATTCACCCCTCCACTTT	CASSVGQDYSPLHF
TRBD1	.	TRBV5-4	TRBJ1-4	TGTGCCAGTAGCTCCTACACCGGGACAGGGGTTGAAAAACTGTTTTTT	CASSSYTGTGVEKLFF
.	.	TRBV11-2	TRBJ2-3	TGTGCCAGCAGCTTAGTGATTAGCGGCACAGATACGCAGTATTTT	CASSLVISGTDTQYF
.	.	TRBV6-5	TRBJ1-1	TGTGCCAGCAGTAAACAACCTGACCGGGGGGAAGCTTTCTTT	CASSKQPDRGEAFF
.	.	TRBV9	TRBJ2-2	TGTGCCAGCAGCTCTTACCCCCTTAGGACAGCGAACACCGGGGAGCTGTTTTTT	CASSSYPLRTANTGELFF
TRBD1	.	TRBV19	TRBJ2-7	TGTGCCAGTAGTGTGGACAGGGGAAGCTCCTACGAGCAGTACTTC	CASSVDRGSSYEQYF
.	.	TRBV10-3	TRBJ1-6	TGTGCCATCAATCGGCAGGGTGATTCACCCCTCCACTTT	CAINRQGDSPLHF
TRBD2	once	TRBV4-2	TRBJ2-2	TGTGCCAGCAGGAAGAGCGGGGGGGACAACACCGGGGAGCTGTTTTTT	CASRKSGGDNTGELFF
.	.	TRBV6-5	TRBJ1-2	TGTGCCAGCAGTTCTCTGCGGGAGGGAGCTAACTATGGCTACACCTTC	CASSSLREGANYGYTF
.	.	TRBV6-1	TRBJ2-2	TGTGCCAGCAGTGACCTGGACACACAGAACACCGGGGAGCTGTTTTTT	CASSDLDTQNTGELFF
TRBD2	.	TRBV27	TRBJ2-3	TGTGCCAGCAGTTCCGGGACTAGCCTGGCAGATACGCAGTATTTT	CASSSGTSLADTQYF
TRBD1	.	TRBV7-2	TRBJ2-7	TGTGCCAGCAGCCCAGGGGGCTCCTACGAGCAGTACTTC	CASSPGGSYEQYF
.	.	TRBV27	TRBJ2-1	TGTGCCAGCAGTCCAGAGGACAGTCCCGCTTACAGTGAGCAGTTCTTC	CASSPEDSPAYSEQFF
.	.	TRBV5-1	TRBJ2-3	TGCGCCAGCAGCTTGGCCTGGACAGCCGCAGATACGCAGTATTTT	CASSLAWTAADTQYF
.	.	TRBV10-3	TRBJ1-1	TGTGCCATCAGGGGGCCTGACAGCAACACTGAAGCTTTCTTT	CAIRGPDSNTEAFF
.	.	TRBV7-9	TRBJ1-1	TGTGCCAGCAGCTTACTGGGGGGCACTGAAGCTTTCTTT	CASSLLGGTEAFF
.	.	TRBV5-1	TRBJ2-3	TGCGCCAGCAGCTTGGAGGAGACTAGAGCAGATACGCAGTATTTT	CASSLEETRADTQYF
.	once	TRBV19	TRBJ1-1	TGTGCCAGTAGTATAGTTCCAGGGACAAAAGGGTACACTGAAGCTTTCTTT	CASSIVPGTKGYTEAFF
.	.	TRBV19	TRBJ1-2	TGTGCCAGAGACATTTCCGCGGGAGGCTACACCTTC	CARDISAGGYTF
.	.	TRBV7-9	TRBJ2-7	TGTGCCAGCAGCTCTCAGGGGTTTTCCTACGAGCAGTACTTC	CASSSQGFSYEQYF
TRBD1	.	TRBV7-9	TRBJ2-3	TGTGCCAGCAGCTTGGGGACAGGCACCCGCACAGATACGCAGTATTTT	CASSLGTGTRTDTQYF
.	.	TRBV7-9	TRBJ2-1	TGTGCCAGCAGCGAAGGGGGGGCAGGACCCTACAATGAGCAGTTCTTC	CASSEGGAGPYNEQFF
TRBD2	.	TRBV2	TRBJ2-5	TGTGCCAGCAGCCCTCGCCTAGCGGGAGAGAGAGAGACCCAGTACTTC	CASSPRLAGERETQYF
.	once	TRBV9	TRBJ1-3	TGTGCCAGCAGCGTAGACAGACACTCTGGAAACACCATATATTTT	CASSVDRHSGNTIYF
TRBD2	.	TRBV18	TRBJ2-7	TGTGCCAGCTCACCACGGGCGGGGGCCTACGAGCAGTACTTC	CASSPRAGAYEQYF
TRBD2	.	TRBV5-4	TRBJ2-1	TGTGCCAGCAGCTTGGCGGGCGGGGCGGGAGTTACCCACAATGAGCAGTTCTTC	CASSLAGGAGVTHNEQFF
.	once	TRBV30	TRBJ1-1	TGTGCCTGGAGTGATACAGCGAACACTGAAGCTTTCTTT	CAWSDTANTEAFF
TRBD2	.	TRBV2	TRBJ2-3	TGTGCCAGCCTGAGGGTGTTTACTAGCGCCACAGATACGCAGTATTTT	CASLRVFTSATDTQYF
TRBD1	.	TRBV27	TRBJ2-3	TGTGCCAGCAGTTCCCGACAGGGGCTCCCCTCGGCGGCGCAGTATTTT	CASSSRQGLPSAAQYF
.	.	TRBV27	TRBJ1-1	TGTGCCAGCACCCGGGGGGGTACGGCGAACACTGAAGCTTTCTTT	CASTRGGTANTEAFF
.	.	TRBV7-6	TRBJ2-1	TGTGCCAGCAGCTCTGGGAGCTCCTACAATGAGCAGTTCTTC	CASSSGSSYNEQFF
.	.	TRBV11-3	TRBJ1-1	TGTGCCAGCAGCTTAGATCATGTGAACACTGAAGCTTTCTTT	CASSLDHVNTEAFF
TRBD1	.	TRBV18	TRBJ2-7	TGTGCCAGCTCACCACTTAAGAGAGGACAGGCCTACGAGCAGTACTTC	CASSPLKRGQAYEQYF
.	.	TRBV18	TRBJ2-7	TGTGCCAGCTCACCCACAGGAACCCCCTACGAGCAGTACTTC	CASSPTGTPYEQYF
TRBD2	.	TRBV10-1	TRBJ2-1	TGCGCCAGCAGTGAGTGGGGACTAGCCCTCAATGAGCAGTTCTTC	CASSEWGLALNEQFF
TRBD1	.	TRBV5-1	TRBJ2-2	TGCGCCAGCAGCTTGAATCGGGGGACAGGGTCGAACACCGGGGAGCTGTTTTTT	CASSLNRGTGSNTGELFF
TRBD2	.	TRBV5-6	TRBJ2-2	TGTGCCAGCAGCTCGGGGGGACCCGGGGAGCTGTTTTTT	CASSSGGPGELFF
.	.	TRBV11-2	TRBJ1-5	TGTGCCAGCAGCTTAGGTCTAGGGGTTAATCAGCCCCAGCATTTT	CASSLGLGVNQPQHF
TRBD1	.	TRBV11-2	TRBJ2-7	TGTGCCAGCAGCTTAGGGGACAGGGGCTACGAGCAGTACTTC	CASSLGDRGYEQYF
.	once	TRBV5-1	TRBJ2-1	TGCGCCAGCAGCTCAGGGGGGTACAATGAGCAGTTCTTC	CASSSGGYNEQFF
.	.	TRBV6-4	TRBJ2-3	TGTGCCAGCAGTGAGCGGTCCACAGATACGCAGTATTTT	CASSERSTDTQYF
.	.	TRBV1	TRBJ1-5	TGCACCAGCAGCCTCGTAACGGGAGGGATAAGCAATCAGCCCCAGCATTTT	CTSSLVTGGISNQPQHF
TRBD1	.	TRBV19	TRBJ1-2	TGTGCCAGTAGTAGGGGCTCTATCGGGGACAGGAACGGCTACACCTTC	CASSRGSIGDRNGYTF
.	.	TRBV6-6	TRBJ2-3	TGTGCCAGCAGTTACGGCGGAAGCACAGATACGCAGTATTTT	CASSYGGSTDTQYF
.	.	TRBV5-1	TRBJ1-3	TGCGCCAGCAGTTTTACAGGGTCTGGAAACACCATATATTTT	CASSFTGSGNTIYF
.	.	TRBV29-1	TRBJ2-1	TGCAGCGTTCGCCTGAGTCGTTACAATGAGCAGTTCTTC	CSVRLSRYNEQFF
.	.	TRBV10-3	TRBJ1-3	TGTGCCATCGGAGAGATTTCCTCTGGAAACACCATATATTTT	CAIGEISSGNTIYF
TRBD1	.	TRBV27	TRBJ1-2	TGTGCCAGCAGTAAAACAGGGGGTATCTATGGCTACACCTTC	CASSKTGGIYGYTF
.	once	TRBV7-3	TRBJ2-7	TGTGCCAGCAGTAAAGCACAGGGAAACGAGCAGTACTTC	CASSKAQGNEQYF